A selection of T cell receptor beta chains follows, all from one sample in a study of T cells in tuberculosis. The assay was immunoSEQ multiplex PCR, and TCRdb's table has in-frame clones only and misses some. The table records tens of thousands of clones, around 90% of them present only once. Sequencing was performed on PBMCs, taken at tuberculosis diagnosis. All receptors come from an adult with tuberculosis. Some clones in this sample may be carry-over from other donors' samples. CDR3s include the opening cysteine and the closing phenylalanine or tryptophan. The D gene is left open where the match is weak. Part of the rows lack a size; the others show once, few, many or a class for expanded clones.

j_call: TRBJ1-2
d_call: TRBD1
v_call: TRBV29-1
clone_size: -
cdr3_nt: TGCAGCGTCCGGCACCCCGGGGACAGAATTCTAGGTGGCTACACCTTC
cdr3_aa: CSVRHPGDRILGGYTF

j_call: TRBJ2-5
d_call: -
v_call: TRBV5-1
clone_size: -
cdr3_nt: TGCGCCAGCAGCCCCGCGGCTCCCCAAGAGACCCAGTACTTC
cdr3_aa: CASSPAAPQETQYF

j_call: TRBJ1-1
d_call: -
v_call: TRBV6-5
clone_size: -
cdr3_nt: TGTGCCAGCAGTAACCGACAGATGGTGAACACTGAAGCTTTCTTT
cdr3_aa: CASSNRQMVNTEAFF

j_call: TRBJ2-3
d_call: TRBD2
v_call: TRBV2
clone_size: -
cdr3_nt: TGTGCCTCAGAGGGAGCGGGGGGCACAGATACGCAGTATTTT
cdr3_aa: CASEGAGGTDTQYF

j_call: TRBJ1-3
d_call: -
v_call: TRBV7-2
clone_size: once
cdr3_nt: TGTGCCAGCAGCTTAAATCGGGGGGGTGTCTCTGGAAACACCATATATTTT
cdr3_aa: CASSLNRGGVSGNTIYF

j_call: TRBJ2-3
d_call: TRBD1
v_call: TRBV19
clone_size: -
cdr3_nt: TGTGCCAGTACGACAGGGCACCAATCTAGCACAGATACGCAGTATTTT
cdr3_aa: CASTTGHQSSTDTQYF

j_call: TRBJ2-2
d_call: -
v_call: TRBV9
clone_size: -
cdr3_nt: TGTGCCAGCAGTCCAAACACCGGGGAGCTGTTTTTT
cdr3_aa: CASSPNTGELFF

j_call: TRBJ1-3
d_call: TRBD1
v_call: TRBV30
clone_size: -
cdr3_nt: TGTGCCTGGAGTTTTTCTTGGACAGGTCGCTCTGGAAACACCATATATTTT
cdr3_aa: CAWSFSWTGRSGNTIYF

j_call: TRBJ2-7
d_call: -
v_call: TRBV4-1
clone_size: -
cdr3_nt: TGCGCCAGCAGGCCGGTTTCACCCTCCTACGAGCAGTACTTC
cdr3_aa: CASRPVSPSYEQYF

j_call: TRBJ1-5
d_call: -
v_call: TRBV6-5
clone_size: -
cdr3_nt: TGTGCCAGCAGTTTATCAGGGAACAATCAGCCCCAGCATTTT
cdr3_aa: CASSLSGNNQPQHF

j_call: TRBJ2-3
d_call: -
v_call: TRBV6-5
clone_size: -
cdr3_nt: TGTGCCAGCAGTTCCTCGGCGGCCACAGATACGCAGTATTTT
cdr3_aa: CASSSSAATDTQYF

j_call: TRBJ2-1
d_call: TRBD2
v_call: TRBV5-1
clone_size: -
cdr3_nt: TGCGCCAGCAGCCCTAGGACTAGCGTCAATGAGCAGTTCTTC
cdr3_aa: CASSPRTSVNEQFF

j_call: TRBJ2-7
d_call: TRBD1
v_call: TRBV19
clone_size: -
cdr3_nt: TGTGCCAGTAGTATTGAAGGGGACAGCACCTACGAGCAGTACTTC
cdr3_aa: CASSIEGDSTYEQYF

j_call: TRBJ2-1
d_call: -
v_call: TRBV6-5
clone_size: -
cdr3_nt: TGTGCCAGCCGATGGACAGTTTCCTACAATGAGCAGTTCTTC
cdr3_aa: CASRWTVSYNEQFF

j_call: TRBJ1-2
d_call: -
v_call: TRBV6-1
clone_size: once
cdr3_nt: TGTGCCAGCAGTCCCTTAATTACTAACTATGGCTACACCTTC
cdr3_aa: CASSPLITNYGYTF

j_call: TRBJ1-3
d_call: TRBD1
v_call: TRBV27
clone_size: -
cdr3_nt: TGTGCCAGCAGGGACAGGGGCTCTGGAAACACCATATATTTT
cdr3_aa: CASRDRGSGNTIYF

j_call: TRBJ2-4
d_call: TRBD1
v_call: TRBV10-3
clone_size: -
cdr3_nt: TGTGCCATCAGTGGAGTTCCAGGGGGCCAGGGGGGCATTCAGTACTTC
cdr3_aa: CAISGVPGGQGGIQYF

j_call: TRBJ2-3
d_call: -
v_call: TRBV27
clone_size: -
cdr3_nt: TGTGCCAGCAGGCCTCCGGGACTCCTCACAGATACGCAGTATTTT
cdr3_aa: CASRPPGLLTDTQYF

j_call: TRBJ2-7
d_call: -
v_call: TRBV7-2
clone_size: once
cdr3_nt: TGTGCCAGCAGCTCACTCGGGGTAGCCGGGGAGCAGTACTTC
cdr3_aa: CASSSLGVAGEQYF

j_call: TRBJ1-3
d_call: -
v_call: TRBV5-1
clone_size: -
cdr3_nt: TGCGCCAGCAGCTTGGCTCTGGGCACCTCTGGAAACACCATATATTTT
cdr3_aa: CASSLALGTSGNTIYF

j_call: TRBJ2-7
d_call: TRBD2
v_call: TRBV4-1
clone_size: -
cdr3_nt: TGCGCCAGCAGCCGGACACTAGCGGGGGGTTACGAGCAGTACTTC
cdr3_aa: CASSRTLAGGYEQYF

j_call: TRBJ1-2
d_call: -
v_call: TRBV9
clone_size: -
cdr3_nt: TGTGCCAGCAGCGTAGACGGCGGGAGCCTCTATGGCTACACCTTC
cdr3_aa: CASSVDGGSLYGYTF

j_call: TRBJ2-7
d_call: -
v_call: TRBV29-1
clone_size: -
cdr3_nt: TGCAGCGTACAGGAATCGAGCTCCTACGAGCAGTACTTC
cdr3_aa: CSVQESSSYEQYF

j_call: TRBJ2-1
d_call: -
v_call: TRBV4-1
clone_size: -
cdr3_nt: TGCGCCAGCAGCCAAGAGGGGCCGAGCGTCCCCTCCTACAATGAGCAGTTCTTC
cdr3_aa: CASSQEGPSVPSYNEQFF

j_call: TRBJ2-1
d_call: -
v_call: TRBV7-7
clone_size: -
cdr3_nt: TGTGCCAGCAGCTTAGGGGGGCCGAATGAGCAGTTCTTC
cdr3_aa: CASSLGGPNEQFF

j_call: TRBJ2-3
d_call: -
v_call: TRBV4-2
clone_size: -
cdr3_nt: TGTGCCAGCAGCCAAGGGGGGGGGCCCGACACAGATACGCAGTATTTT
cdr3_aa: CASSQGGGPDTDTQYF

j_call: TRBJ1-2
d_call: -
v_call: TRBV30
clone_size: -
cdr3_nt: TGTGCCTGGAGTGCAACCCAGGACAGACTCTACACCTTC
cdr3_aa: CAWSATQDRLYTF

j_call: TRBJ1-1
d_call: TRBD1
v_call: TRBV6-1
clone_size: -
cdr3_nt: TGTGCCAGCAGTGCAGGACAGGGGGGAGGAGGTGAAGCTTTCTTT
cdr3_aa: CASSAGQGGGGEAFF

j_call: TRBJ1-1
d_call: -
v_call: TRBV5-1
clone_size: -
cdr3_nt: TGCGCCAGCAGCTTGGCCCAATCCATGAACACTGAAGCTTTCTTT
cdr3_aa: CASSLAQSMNTEAFF

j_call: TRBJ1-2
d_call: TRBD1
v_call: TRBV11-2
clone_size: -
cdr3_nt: TGTGCCAGCAGCCGGGCACAGGGGGCCCGGCACACCTTC
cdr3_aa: CASSRAQGARHTF

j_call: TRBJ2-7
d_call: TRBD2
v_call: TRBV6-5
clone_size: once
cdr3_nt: TGTGCCAGCAGTTACGGGGGGAGGGGAGGATCCTACGAGCAGTACTTC
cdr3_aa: CASSYGGRGGSYEQYF

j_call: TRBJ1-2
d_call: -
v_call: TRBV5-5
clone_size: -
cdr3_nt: TGTGCCAGCAGCTTGGCCTTCGTTAGACTGGAGGACTATGGCTACACCTTC
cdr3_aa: CASSLAFVRLEDYGYTF

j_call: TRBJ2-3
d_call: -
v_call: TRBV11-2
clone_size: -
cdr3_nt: TGTGCCAGCAGCTTAGGGGGGGGCTCGCCCGGCACAGATACGCAGTATTTT
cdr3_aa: CASSLGGGSPGTDTQYF

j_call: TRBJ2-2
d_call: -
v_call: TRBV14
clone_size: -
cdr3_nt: TGTGCCAGCAGCCAAGACGGACTCCACGCGAACACCGGGGAGCTGTTTTTT
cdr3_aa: CASSQDGLHANTGELFF

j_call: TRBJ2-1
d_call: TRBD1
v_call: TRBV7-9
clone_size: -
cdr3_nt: TGTGCCAGCAGCTTAGGTCCGGAGACAGGGAAAACAAACAATGAGCAGTTCTTC
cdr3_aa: CASSLGPETGKTNNEQFF

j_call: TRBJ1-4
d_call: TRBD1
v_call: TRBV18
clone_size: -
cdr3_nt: TGTGCCAGCTCCCGGGACAGCAAAGGTGAAAAACTGTTTTTT
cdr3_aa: CASSRDSKGEKLFF

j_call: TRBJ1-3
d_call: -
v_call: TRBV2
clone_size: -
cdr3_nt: TGTGCCAGCAGTGAACGCCCAATCTTCTATAGTGGAAACACCATATATTTT
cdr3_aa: CASSERPIFYSGNTIYF

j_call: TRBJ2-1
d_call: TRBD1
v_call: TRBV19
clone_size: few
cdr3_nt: TGTGCCAGTTCCAGGACAGGGCCGAAAGGCAGCGAGCAGTTCTTC
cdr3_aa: CASSRTGPKGSEQFF

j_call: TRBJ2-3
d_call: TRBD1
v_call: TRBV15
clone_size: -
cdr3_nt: TGTGCCACCAGCAGAGGTCGAGGGGGCGTTGATACGCAGTATTTT
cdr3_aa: CATSRGRGGVDTQYF

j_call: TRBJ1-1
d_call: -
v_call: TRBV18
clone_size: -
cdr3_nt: TGTGCCAGCTCAGAACAGGGAAACACTGAAGCTTTCTTT
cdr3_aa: CASSEQGNTEAFF

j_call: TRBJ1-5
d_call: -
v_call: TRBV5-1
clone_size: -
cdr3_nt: TGCGCCAGCAGCCCGGGTCTGGGGGGTCAGCCCCAGCATTTT
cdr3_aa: CASSPGLGGQPQHF

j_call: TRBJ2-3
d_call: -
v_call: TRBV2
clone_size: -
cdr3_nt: TGTGCCAGCCTAGGGAGGAACACAGATACGCAGTATTTT
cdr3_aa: CASLGRNTDTQYF

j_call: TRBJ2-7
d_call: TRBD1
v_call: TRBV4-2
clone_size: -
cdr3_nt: TGTGCCAGCAGCGAAGCAGGGACAGGGGACCGGTACTTC
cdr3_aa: CASSEAGTGDRYF

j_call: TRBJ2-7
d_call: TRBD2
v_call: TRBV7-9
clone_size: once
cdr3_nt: TGTGCCAGCAGCTCTAGCGGGGGGGGACCCTACGAGCAGTACTTC
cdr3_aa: CASSSSGGGPYEQYF

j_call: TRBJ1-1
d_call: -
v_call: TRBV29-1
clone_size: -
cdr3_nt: TGCAGCGCTGGGGAGGGGCTCTTT
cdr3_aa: CSAGEGLF

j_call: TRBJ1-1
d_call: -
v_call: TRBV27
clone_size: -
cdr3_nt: TGTGCCAGCAGTTTATCGAGGGGGTGGACTGAAGCTTTCTTT
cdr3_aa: CASSLSRGWTEAFF

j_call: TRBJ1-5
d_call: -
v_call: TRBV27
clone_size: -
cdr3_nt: TGTGCCAGCCGAGAACAGTCTCCCAATCAGCCCCAGCATTTT
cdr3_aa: CASREQSPNQPQHF

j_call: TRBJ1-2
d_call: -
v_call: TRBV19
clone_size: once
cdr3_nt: TGTGCCAGTAGTATAAGAGGCGCTTTCACCTATGGCTACACCTTC
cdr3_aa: CASSIRGAFTYGYTF

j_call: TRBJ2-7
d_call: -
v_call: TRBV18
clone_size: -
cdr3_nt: TGTGCCAGCTCACCGGAACACGACAGGTTCTACGAGCAGTACTTC
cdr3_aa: CASSPEHDRFYEQYF

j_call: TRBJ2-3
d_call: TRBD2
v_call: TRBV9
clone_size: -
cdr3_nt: TGTGCCAGCAGCGTAGCCGGCGGGGGGCCCGCAGATACGCAGTATTTT
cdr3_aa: CASSVAGGGPADTQYF

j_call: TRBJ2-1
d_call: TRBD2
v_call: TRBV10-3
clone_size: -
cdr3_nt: TGTGCCATCAGTCTAGCGGGCCCCAATGAGCAGTTCTTC
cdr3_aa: CAISLAGPNEQFF

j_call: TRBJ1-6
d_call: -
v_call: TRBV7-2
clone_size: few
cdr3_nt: TGTGCCAGCAGCTTAGCGTCGACTCATTCACCCCTCCACTTT
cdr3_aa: CASSLASTHSPLHF

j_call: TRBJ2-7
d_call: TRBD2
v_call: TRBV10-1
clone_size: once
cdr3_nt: TGCGCCAGACTACTAGCGGGGGCCCGTATCCGCTACGAGCAGTACTTC
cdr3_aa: CARLLAGARIRYEQYF